This T cell receptor (beta chain) was identified in a study of shared clonotypes between healthy human individuals. Study-level findings and limits: Sharing across four donors was highest in naive CD4 (around 5%) and lowest in memory CD8 (roughly 0.4%).

Notes on this clone: Its target is unknown.

Over several immunoSEQ plates, each subset's genomic DNA was distributed in even portions. The assay was immunoSEQ multiplex PCR, and TCRdb's table has in-frame clones only and misses some. The data contain about 2.3 million clones, roughly 93% of them singletons. V was clipped by 4 bases and J by 5 bases; unmatched bases: 12. Germline CDR1 is SGHDT and CDR2 is YYEEEE. The CDR3 sequence is 16 residues long. The gene calls are TRBV5-6 and TRBJ2-1; 7 bases are a match to TRBD2. The clonotype originates from a man aged 18-30 years in good health. Some clones in this sample may be carry-over from other donors' samples. Material: naive CD4+ T cells from PBMCs. Subset given: CD45RA+ positively selected. This CDR3 reads CASSPSPGLRNNEQFF. DNA of the CDR3: TGTGCCAGCAGCCCGAGTCCGGGACTACGCAACAATGAGCAGTTCTTC.